These 8 T cell receptor beta chains were sequenced from one sample in a study of cytomegalovirus exposure and HLA in healthy donors. In the PCR, 60 Vbeta and 13 Jbeta primers were used. Repertoires were generated with immunoSEQ multiplex PCR, while TCRdb's copy carries only in-frame clones and drops some. The sample yields over 150,000 clones, roughly three quarters seen once. The sequenced material came from PBMCs. The receptors stem from a male donor in good health and CMV-seropositive.

The chain joins TRBV2 to TRBJ1-1, with D uncertain. Trimming removed 1 base at V and 11 bases at J, with 8 bases between. The germline CDR1 and CDR2 sequences are SNHLY and FYNNEI. This CDR3 has 11 residues. In DNA form, the CDR3 reads TGTGCCAGCAGTGAAGGAGGCTGGGCTTTCTTT. It yields the protein CASSEGGWAFF.

The chain uses TRBV7-9 and TRBJ1-4; D gene unclear. Trimming took off 7 bases at V and 8 bases at J, with 11 bases between the two ends. CDR3 size: 12 residues. Germline V lookup: CDR1 SEHNR, CDR2 FQNEAQ (reference sequence). CDR3 DNA: TGTGCCAGCACTGAAAACACGGAAAAACTGTTTTTT. Translation: CASTENTEKLFF.

The V gene is TRBV27, the J gene TRBJ2-7; 10 positions match TRBD2. The CDR3 loop spans 15 amino acids. CDR1 is MNHEY and CDR2 is SMNVEV in the germline V gene (reference sequence). V trimming: 5 bases; J trimming: 3 bases; junction bases outside the gene matches: 7. CDR3 coding DNA: TGTGCCAGCAGTCTTAGCGGGGGGTTCTTCTACGAGCAGTACTTC. It codes for CASSLSGGFFYEQYF.

This chain connects TRBV19 to TRBJ1-3, with D possibly TRBD1 on 6 matching bases. Germline CDR1 reads LNHDA; CDR2 reads SQIVND (reference sequence). CDR3 length equals 13 residues. V was clipped by 8 bases and J by 0 bases, with 8 bases between them. CDR3 nucleotide sequence: TGTGCCAGTGTACAGGGCTCTGGAAACACCATATATTTT. Translation: CASVQGSGNTIYF.

The chain links TRBV4-2 to TRBJ1-1, with D possibly matching TRBD1 (6 bases). The V gene's germline CDR1 is LGHNA and CDR2 YNFKEQ. The CDR3 extends over 15 amino acids. Trimming removed 2 bases at V and 3 bases at J, with 13 bases between. The CDR3, as DNA: TGTGCCAGCAGCCAATCCGACAGGTCTGACACTGAAGCTTTCTTT. It is translated as CASSQSDRSDTEAFF.

The gene calls are TRBV19 and TRBJ1-1; 7 positions agree with TRBD1. Trimming removed 2 bases from V and 1 base from J; junction bases left unmatched: 1. The CDR3 has 14 residues. Germline V CDR1 and CDR2: LNHDA, SQIVND (reference sequence). CDR3 nucleotides: TGTGCCAGTAGTATATACAGGGGGAACACTGAAGCTTTCTTT. Its translation: CASSIYRGNTEAFF.

The rearrangement links TRBV2 to TRBJ2-7; tentatively, D is TRBD2 (7 bases). This CDR3 contains 19 residues. Germline values: CDR1 SNHLY, CDR2 FYNNEI. Trimming took off 4 bases at V and 3 bases at J, with 28 bases between the two ends. The CDR3 sequence is CASSVKGWLRGGYGYEQYF. Here the CDR3 DNA reads TGTGCCAGCAGTGTAAAGGGTTGGTTAAGGGGGGGTTATGGCTACGAGCAGTACTTC.

This clone was observed a single time. The rearrangement links TRBV19 to TRBJ1-3; no reliable D call. V was cut by 8 bases and J by 4 bases, with 18 bases left in between. The CDR3 covers 15 residues. Germline-derived CDR1 and CDR2 are LNHDA and SQIVND (reference sequence). The CDR3, as DNA: TGTGCCAGTTGCCCCTCAGGCAGCCAAGGAAACACCATATATTTT. Its protein is CASCPSGSQGNTIYF. The full variable domain, completed using reference TRBV19 and TRBJ1-3, is DGGITQSPKYLFRKEGQNVTLSCEQNLNHDAMYWYRQDPGQGLRLIYYSQIVNDFQKGDIAEGYSVSREKKESFPLTVTSAQKNPTAFYLCASCPSGSQGNTIYFGEGSWLTVV.